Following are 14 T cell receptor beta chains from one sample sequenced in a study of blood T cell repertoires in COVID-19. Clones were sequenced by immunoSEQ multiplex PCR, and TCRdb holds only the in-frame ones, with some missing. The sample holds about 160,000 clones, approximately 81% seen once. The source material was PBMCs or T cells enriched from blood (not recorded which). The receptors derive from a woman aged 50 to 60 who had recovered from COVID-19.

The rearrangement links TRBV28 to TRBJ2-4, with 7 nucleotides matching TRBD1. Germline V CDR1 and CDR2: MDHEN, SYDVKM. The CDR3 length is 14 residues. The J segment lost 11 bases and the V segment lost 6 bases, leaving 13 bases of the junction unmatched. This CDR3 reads CASRVTGSLKVQYF. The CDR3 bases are TGTGCCAGCAGAGTGACAGGGAGCTTAAAAGTTCAGTACTTC.

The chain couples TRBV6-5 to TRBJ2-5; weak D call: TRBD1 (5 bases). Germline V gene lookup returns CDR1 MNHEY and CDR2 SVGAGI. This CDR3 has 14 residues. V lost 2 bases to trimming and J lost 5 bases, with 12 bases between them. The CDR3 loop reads CASSYDQGRETQYF. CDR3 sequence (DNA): TGTGCCAGCAGTTACGATCAGGGTCGGGAGACCCAGTACTTC.

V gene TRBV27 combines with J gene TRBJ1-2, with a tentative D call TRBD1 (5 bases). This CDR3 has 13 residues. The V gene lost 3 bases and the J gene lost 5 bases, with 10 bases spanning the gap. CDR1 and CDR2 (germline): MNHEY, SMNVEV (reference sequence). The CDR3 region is CASSLNRSYGYTF. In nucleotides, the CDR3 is TGTGCCAGCAGTTTGAACAGGTCGTATGGCTACACCTTC.

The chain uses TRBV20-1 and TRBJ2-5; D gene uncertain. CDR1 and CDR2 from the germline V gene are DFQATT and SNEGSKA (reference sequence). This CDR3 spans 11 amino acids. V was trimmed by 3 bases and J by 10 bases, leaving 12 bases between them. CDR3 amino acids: CSARESVYQYF. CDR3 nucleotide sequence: TGCAGTGCTAGGGAAAGCGTGTACCAGTACTTC.

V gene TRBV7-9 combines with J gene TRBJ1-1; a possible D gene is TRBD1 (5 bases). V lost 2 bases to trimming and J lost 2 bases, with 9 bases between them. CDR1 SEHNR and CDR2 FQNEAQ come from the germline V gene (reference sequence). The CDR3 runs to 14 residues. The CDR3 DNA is TGTGCCAGCAGCTTAATCCAGGGAAACACTGAAGCTTTCTTT. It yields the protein CASSLIQGNTEAFF.

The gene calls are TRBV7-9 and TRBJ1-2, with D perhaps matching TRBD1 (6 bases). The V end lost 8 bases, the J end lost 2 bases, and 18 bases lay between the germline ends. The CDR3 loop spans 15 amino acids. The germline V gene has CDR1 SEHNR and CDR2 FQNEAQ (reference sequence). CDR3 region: CASSPFGGGNYGYTF. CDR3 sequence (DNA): TGTGCCAGCTCTCCCTTTGGTGGGGGCAACTATGGCTACACCTTC. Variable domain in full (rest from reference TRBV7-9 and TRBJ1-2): DTGVSQNPRHKITKRGQNVTFRCDPISEHNRLYWYRQTLGQGPEFLTYFQNEAQLEKSRLLSDRFSAERPKGSFSTLEIQRTEQGDSAMYLCASSPFGGGNYGYTFGSGTRLTVV.

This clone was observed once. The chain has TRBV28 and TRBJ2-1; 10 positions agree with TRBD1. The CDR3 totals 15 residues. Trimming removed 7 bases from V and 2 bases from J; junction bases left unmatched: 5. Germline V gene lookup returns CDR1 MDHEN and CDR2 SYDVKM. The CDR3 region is CASISGTGAYNEQFF. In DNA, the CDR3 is TGTGCCAGCATCTCCGGGACAGGGGCCTACAATGAGCAGTTCTTC. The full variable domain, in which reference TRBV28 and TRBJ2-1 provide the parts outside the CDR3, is DVKVTQSSRYLVKRTGEKVFLECVQDMDHENMFWYRQDPGLGLRLIYFSYDVKMKEKGDIPEGYSVSREKKERFSLILESASTNQTSMYLCASISGTGAYNEQFFGPGTRLTVL.

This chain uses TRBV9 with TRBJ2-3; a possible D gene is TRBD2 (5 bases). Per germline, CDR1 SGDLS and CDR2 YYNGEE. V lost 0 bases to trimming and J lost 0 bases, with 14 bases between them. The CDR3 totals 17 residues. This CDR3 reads CASSVGGQAASTDTQYF. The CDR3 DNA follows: TGTGCCAGCAGCGTAGGGGGTCAAGCGGCTAGCACAGATACGCAGTATTTT.

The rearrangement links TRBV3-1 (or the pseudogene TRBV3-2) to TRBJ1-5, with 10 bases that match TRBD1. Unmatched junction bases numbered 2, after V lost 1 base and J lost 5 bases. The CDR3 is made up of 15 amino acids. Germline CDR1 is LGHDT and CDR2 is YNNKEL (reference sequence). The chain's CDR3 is CASSQGTGGYQPQHF. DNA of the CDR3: TGTGCCAGCAGCCAAGGGACAGGGGGGTATCAGCCCCAGCATTTT.

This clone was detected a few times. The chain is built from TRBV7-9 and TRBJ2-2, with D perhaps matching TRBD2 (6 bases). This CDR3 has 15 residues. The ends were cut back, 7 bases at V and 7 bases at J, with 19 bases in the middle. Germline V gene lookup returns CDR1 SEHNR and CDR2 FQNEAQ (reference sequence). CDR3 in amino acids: CASTLAGNTRGELFF. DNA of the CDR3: TGTGCCAGCACCCTGGCGGGGAACACTCGCGGGGAGCTGTTTTTT.

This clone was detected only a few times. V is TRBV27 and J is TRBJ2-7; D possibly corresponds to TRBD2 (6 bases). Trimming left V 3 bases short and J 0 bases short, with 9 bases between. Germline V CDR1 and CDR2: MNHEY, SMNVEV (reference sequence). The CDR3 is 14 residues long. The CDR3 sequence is CASSFSGSSYEQYF. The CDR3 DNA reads TGTGCCAGCAGTTTTAGCGGAAGCTCCTACGAGCAGTACTTC.

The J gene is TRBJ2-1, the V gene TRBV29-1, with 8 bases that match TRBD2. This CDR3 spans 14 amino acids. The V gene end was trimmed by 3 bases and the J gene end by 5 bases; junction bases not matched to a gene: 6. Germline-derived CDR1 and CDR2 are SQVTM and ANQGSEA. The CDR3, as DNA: TGCAGCGTTGAGGGCGGGAGGCCGAACAATGAGCAGTTCTTC. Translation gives CSVEGGRPNNEQFF.

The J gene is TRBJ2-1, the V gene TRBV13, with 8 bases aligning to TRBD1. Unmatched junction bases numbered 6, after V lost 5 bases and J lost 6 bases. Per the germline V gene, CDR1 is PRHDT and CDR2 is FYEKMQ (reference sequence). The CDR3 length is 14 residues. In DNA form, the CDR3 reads TGTGCCAGCAGCCCGAGACAGGGGATCAATGAGCAGTTCTTC. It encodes CASSPRQGINEQFF. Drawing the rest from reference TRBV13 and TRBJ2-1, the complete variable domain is AAGVIQSPRHLIKEKRETATLKCYPIPRHDTVYWYQQGPGQDPQFLISFYEKMQSDKGSIPDRFSAQQFSDYHSELNMSSLELGDSALYFCASSPRQGINEQFFGPGTRLTVL.

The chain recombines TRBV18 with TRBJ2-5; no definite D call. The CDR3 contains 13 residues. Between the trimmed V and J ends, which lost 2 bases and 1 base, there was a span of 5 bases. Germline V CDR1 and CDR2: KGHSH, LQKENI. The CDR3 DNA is TGTGCCAGCTCACCAATCTCCCAAGAGACCCAGTACTTC. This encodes CASSPISQETQYF.